These 28 T cell receptor beta chains came from one sample sequenced in a study of CD8 T cells in ankylosing spondylitis. TCRdb ran MiXCR on the 5' RACE reads and lists one entry per CDR3 protein. The sample has more than 100,000 distinct CDR3 sequences; over 9.5% are singletons. The sequenced sample consisted of blood, either unsorted or a sorted T cell fraction (not recorded which). The receptors shown here come from a female donor with ankylosing spondylitis or in good health (not recorded which).

This clonotype appeared many times. The V call is TRBV7-2, the J call TRBJ1-6; 8 bases line up with TRBD1. Trimming cost V 5 bases and J 6 bases; bases outside gene matches: 3. Looked up from germline, CDR1 is SGHTA and CDR2 is FQGNSA. This CDR3 region has 14 residues. This CDR3 reads CASSVDRGNSPLHF. The CDR3 DNA is TGTGCCAGCAGCGTAGACAGGGGTAATTCACCCCTCCACTTT.

This clonotype was seen repeatedly, ten times or more. The chain employs TRBV5-1 and TRBJ2-7, with 7 bases lining up with TRBD2. V gave up 3 bases and J gave up 9 bases; unmatched junction bases: 12. The CDR3 totals 14 residues. In germline, CDR1 is SGHRS, CDR2 YFSETQ. The CDR3 coding sequence is TGCGCCAGCAGCTCCGGGACTACCCCTCCAAGGCAGTACTTC. The encoded protein is CASSSGTTPPRQYF.

This clonotype was recorded at least ten times. V usage is TRBV19 and J usage is TRBJ1-1; a possible D gene is TRBD1 (6 bases). The CDR3 is 14 residues long. From germline, CDR1 is LNHDA and CDR2 SQIVND (reference sequence). With 5 bases removed from V and 5 bases from J, the gap between germline ends came to 15 bases. CDR3 in amino acids: CASSPMGGATEAFF. In DNA form, the CDR3 reads TGTGCCAGTAGTCCTATGGGGGGGGCTACTGAAGCTTTCTTT.

There are many counts of this clonotype. J is TRBJ2-1 and V is TRBV14; the match to TRBD2 covers 9 bases. Germline V CDR1 and CDR2: SGHDN, FVKESK. Unmatched junction bases numbered 16, after V lost 8 bases and J lost 8 bases. The CDR3 runs 16 residues. CDR3 DNA sequence: TGTGCCAGCCAGGGGACTATAGCGGGAGCTTTGGATGAGCAGTTCTTC. Translation: CASQGTIAGALDEQFF.

J is TRBJ2-6 and V is TRBV28; possibly TRBD1 for D (6 bases). The CDR3 has 21 amino acids. V dropped 1 base and J dropped 0 bases, with 22 bases sitting between them. Germline V CDR1 and CDR2: MDHEN, SYDVKM. CDR3 in amino acids: CASSLYEIQTGDFSGANVLTF. CDR3 in DNA: TGTGCCAGCAGTTTATATGAGATTCAGACAGGAGATTTCTCTGGGGCCAACGTCCTGACTTTC.

This clonotype showed up many times. The chain employs TRBV5-1 and TRBJ2-3; D unclear. This CDR3 spans 14 amino acids. V shed 3 bases and J shed 3 bases, with 11 bases lying between them. The germline CDR1 and CDR2 sequences are SGHRS and YFSETQ. The CDR3 loop reads CASSSQEMTDTQYF. As DNA, the CDR3 is TGCGCCAGCAGCTCGCAAGAAATGACAGATACGCAGTATTTT.

There are many counts of this clonotype. The DNA for the CDR3 is TGTGCCAGCAGTTTCATTGGGAACTATGGCTACACCTTC. It is translated as CASSFIGNYGYTF. The chain carries TRBV12-3 or TRBV12-4 and TRBJ1-2; D is ambiguous. With 3 bases removed from V and 2 bases from J, the gap between germline ends came to 7 bases. The CDR3 runs 13 residues.

The chain couples TRBV27 to TRBJ2-1; maybe TRBD1 (6 bases). CDR3 length: 13 amino acids. CDR1 and CDR2 (germline): MNHEY, SMNVEV (reference sequence). The V gene lost 5 bases and the J gene lost 7 bases, with 12 bases spanning the gap. This CDR3 is CASSPYRANEQFF. DNA of the CDR3: TGTGCCAGCAGTCCCTACAGGGCGAATGAGCAGTTCTTC.

This clonotype was recorded many times. The chain couples TRBV10-3 to TRBJ2-1; D tentatively reads TRBD1 or TRBD2 (5 bases each). The CDR3 is made up of 15 amino acids. Germline values: CDR1 ENHRY, CDR2 SYGVKD. With 0 bases removed from V and 9 bases from J, the gap between germline ends came to 15 bases. CDR3 nucleotides: TGTGCCATCAGTGAGTCGAGGAGTGGGGGAGCTGAGCAGTTCTTC. Residues: CAISESRSGGAEQFF.

This clonotype was observed many times. The genes are TRBV9 and TRBJ2-1; 8 bases align to TRBD2. Germline trimming cut 3 bases from V and 5 bases from J; bases unmatched to any gene: 10. The germline V gene encodes CDR1 SGDLS and CDR2 YYNGEE. This CDR3 region has 16 residues. CDR3 amino acids: CASSGRASGGDNEQFF. CDR3 nucleotide sequence: TGTGCCAGCAGCGGTAGGGCAAGCGGGGGTGACAATGAGCAGTTCTTC.

This clonotype was recorded many times. The CDR3 DNA follows: TGTGCCAGCAGTTCGACAGGGGATGGGCAGCCCCAGCATTTT. Translating it yields CASSSTGDGQPQHF. The chain combines TRBV6-5 with TRBJ1-5; TRBD1 aligns across 8 bases. V trimming: 4 bases; J trimming: 7 bases; junction bases outside the gene matches: 6. This CDR3 spans 14 amino acids. Germline-derived CDR1 and CDR2 are MNHEY and SVGAGI.

In its sample, this clonotype was seen a few times. This could be a read error, since a much larger clone is one nucleotide away. V usage is TRBV20-1 and J usage is TRBJ2-3; 9 bases align to TRBD2. Germline V gene lookup returns CDR1 DFQATT and CDR2 SNEGSKA (reference sequence). The CDR3 covers 17 residues. The CDR3 loop reads CCARGSLAGERVDTQYF. CDR3 in DNA: TGCTGTGCTAGAGGAAGCTTAGCGGGGGAAAGGGTAGATACGCAGTATTTT.

Ten or more counts support this clonotype. The chain links TRBV29-1 to TRBJ2-5, with D tentatively TRBD1 (6 bases). This CDR3 has 15 amino acids. V gave up 4 bases and J gave up 1 base, with 16 bases separating them. Germline V gene data show CDR1 as SQVTM and CDR2 as ANQGSEA. For the CDR3, the DNA is TGCAGCGTTGGCTATTCCGGACAGCTCCAAGAGACCCAGTACTTC. It specifies CSVGYSGQLQETQYF.

The genes are TRBV11-2 and TRBJ2-2, with D perhaps TRBD2 (5 bases). Trimming left V 7 bases short and J 6 bases short, with 12 bases between. The CDR3 covers 13 residues. Germline loops: CDR1 SGHAT, CDR2 FQNNGV. CDR3 in amino acids: CASNTRVAGELFF. CDR3 coding DNA: TGTGCCAGCAACACTAGGGTAGCCGGGGAGCTGTTTTTT.

Concerning this clonotype: With a much larger clone just one base away, this may be a read error. The final CDR3 position lacks the conserved phenylalanine or tryptophan, pointing to a likely read error. CDR3 bases: TGTGCCAGCGAACAAGACAGGGCAGGCTACACCCTC. It translates to CASEQDRAGYTL. This chain joins TRBV2 and TRBJ1-2; 7 bases align to TRBD1. After removal of 8 bases from V and 8 bases from J, the junction contained 8 bases not matched to a gene. Germline V gives CDR1 SNHLY, CDR2 FYNNEI. The length of the CDR3 is 12 residues.

Many counts were recorded for this clonotype. The rearrangement uses TRBV6-5 and TRBJ2-1; 11 nucleotides line up with TRBD2. There are 16 residues in the CDR3. Looked up from germline, CDR1 is MNHEY and CDR2 is SVGAGI. V shed 2 bases and J 5 bases; nucleotides not matched to a gene: 5. The CDR3 nucleotides read TGTGCCAGCAGTTACGGGGGGACTAGCGGCAACAATGAGCAGTTCTTC. Its translation is CASSYGGTSGNNEQFF.

This clonotype showed up many times. The chain links TRBV20-1 to TRBJ1-2; TRBD1 aligns across 10 bases. Per germline, CDR1 DFQATT and CDR2 SNEGSKA (reference sequence). V lost 6 bases to trimming and J lost 2 bases; unmatched junction nucleotides: 3. CDR3 length equals 13 residues. CDR3: CSASTGGNYGYTF. The CDR3, as DNA: TGCAGTGCCTCGACAGGGGGCAACTATGGCTACACCTTC.

This sequence joins TRBV29-1 and TRBJ1-4; D ambiguous. Trimming took off 2 bases at V and 3 bases at J, with 7 bases between the two ends. Germline-derived CDR1 and CDR2 are SQVTM and ANQGSEA. The CDR3 extends over 13 amino acids. CDR3 in amino acids: CSVETSSNEKLFF. The CDR3 DNA reads as TGCAGCGTTGAAACGAGTTCTAATGAAAAACTGTTTTTT.

The rearrangement joins TRBV20-1 to TRBJ2-2, with D perhaps TRBD1 or TRBD2 (5 bases each). Germline V gene lookup returns CDR1 DFQATT and CDR2 SNEGSKA (reference sequence). CDR3 length: 13 residues. Trimming left V 5 bases short and J 5 bases short, with 12 bases between. The CDR3 nucleotides read TGCAGTGCTCCGCTTGGGACGACCGGGGAGCTGTTTTTT. It translates to CSAPLGTTGELFF.

The table lists this clonotype with many counts. V and J are TRBV25-1 and TRBJ1-2; D not resolved. Germline V gene data show CDR1 as MGHDK and CDR2 as SYGVNS. The ends were cut back, 0 bases at V and 6 bases at J, with 5 bases in the middle. The CDR3 is made up of 12 amino acids. The DNA for the CDR3 is TGTGCCAGCAGTGAATATCTAAATGGCTACACCTTC. Amino acid sequence: CASSEYLNGYTF.

As to this clonotype: One end of the junction varies from germline; a read error may be responsible. The V gene is TRBV3-1, the J gene TRBJ2-2; TRBD2 agrees at 8 bases. From germline, CDR1 is LGHDT and CDR2 YNNKEL (reference sequence). CDR3 length: 17 amino acids. For the CDR3, the DNA is TGTACCAGCAGCCTCCCCGGGACTAGAACGAACACCGGGGAGCTGTTTTTT. Its translation is CTSSLPGTRTNTGELFF. Using reference TRBV3-1 and TRBJ2-2 for the parts outside the CDR3, the full variable domain is DTAVSQTPKYLVTQMGNDKSIKCEQNLGHDTMYWYKQDSKKFLKIMFSYNNKELIINETVPNRFSPKSPDKAHLNLHINSLELGDSAVYFCTSSLPGTRTNTGELFFGEGSRLTVL.

This clonotype was found many times. The V and J genes are TRBV12-3 or TRBV12-4 and TRBJ1-5, with D perhaps matching TRBD1 (5 bases). V lost 0 bases, J lost 5 bases, and 11 bases lay in between. The CDR3 has 15 residues. DNA of the CDR3: TGTGCCAGCAGTTTAGCGGGGGAAAGCGATCAGCCCCAGCATTTT. Encoded protein: CASSLAGESDQPQHF.

There are many counts of this clonotype. The chain employs TRBV19 and TRBJ1-2, with a weak D call TRBD1 (6 bases). Germline V lookup: CDR1 LNHDA, CDR2 SQIVND (reference sequence). Trimming shortened V by 6 bases and J by 7 bases, and 18 bases separated the two germline ends. The CDR3 contains 14 residues. The CDR3 sequence is CASSNRALEGGYTF. The CDR3 bases are TGTGCCAGTAGCAACAGGGCCCTGGAAGGTGGCTACACCTTC.

This clonotype has ten or more counts. The chain's CDR3 is CASSLSRNQPQHF. The CDR3 DNA follows: TGTGCCAGCAGTTTAAGTAGAAATCAGCCCCAGCATTTT. The chain joins TRBV6-5 to TRBJ1-5; D uncertain. The CDR3 length is 13 residues. Germline values: CDR1 MNHEY, CDR2 SVGAGI. Trimming shortened V by 4 bases and J by 4 bases, and 8 bases separated the two germline ends.

This clonotype showed up many times. The V call is TRBV20-1, the J call TRBJ1-1; D is undetermined. V shed 6 bases and J shed 1 base, with 12 bases lying between them. The CDR3 totals 13 residues. The germline V gene has CDR1 DFQATT and CDR2 SNEGSKA (reference sequence). This CDR3 is CSAEPVSNTEAFF. The CDR3 bases are TGCAGTGCCGAACCGGTCTCGAACACTGAAGCTTTCTTT.

About this clonotype itself: This may stem from a read error, because a much larger clone lies one nucleotide away. The V and J genes are TRBV7-9 and TRBJ1-1; D call uncertain. This CDR3 has 14 residues. Germline-derived CDR1 and CDR2 are SEHNR and FQNEAQ (reference sequence). V was pared by 3 bases and J by 1 base, with 9 bases between. CDR3 sequence reads: CASSFGLTNTEAFF. CDR3 sequence (DNA): TGTGCCAGCAGCTTCGGGCTTACGAACACTGAAGCTTTCTTT.

This clonotype has just a few counts. The CDR3 end shows no conserved phenylalanine or tryptophan, and so a read error is likely. The rearrangement joins TRBV5-1 to TRBJ1-1; the D gene is possibly TRBD1 (6 bases). Germline CDR1 SGHRS, CDR2 YFSETQ. The CDR3 extends over 15 amino acids. V was shortened by 5 bases and J by 1 base, with 15 bases between the two germline ends. The CDR3, as DNA: TGCGCCAGCAGAACCGGGACATCGTGGAACACTGAAGCTTTCCTT. Translating it yields CASRTGTSWNTEAFL.

This clonotype was counted ten times or more. The chain recombines TRBV12-3 or TRBV12-4 with TRBJ2-1, with 9 positions matching TRBD2. This CDR3 is 14 amino acids long. V was pared by 4 bases and J by 5 bases, with 3 bases of the junction left unmatched. The CDR3, as DNA: TGTGCCAGCAGTTCCGGGACTAGCAACAATGAGCAGTTCTTC. It codes for CASSSGTSNNEQFF.